The next 30 T cell receptor beta chains were all read from a single sample in a study of regulatory T cells in long-lasting Graves disease. iRepertoire HTBI primers and Arm-PCR of CDR3 regions built TCR beta libraries. MiXCR, run by TCRdb on the multiplex PCR reads, gives a single entry per CDR3 protein. Of almost 350,000 distinct CDR3 sequences listed, around 20% were seen once; the top ten hold about 29%. The time point: persistent/refractory GD, antithyroid drugs over 5 years with positive TRAb. There was RNA extracted from PBMCs, and the TCR library was made from it. Sequencing was performed on peripheral blood mononuclear cells (PBMCs), taken when the disease was refractory, from a patient treated with antithyroid drugs. These receptors originate from a female donor with Graves disease.

This clonotype appeared a few times. This rearrangement joins TRBV7-9 to TRBJ1-2; D gene unclear. The CDR3 loop spans 13 amino acids. Germline CDR1 is SEHNR and CDR2 is FQNEAQ (reference sequence). V was pared by 5 bases and J by 8 bases, with 15 bases between. CDR3 residues: CASSPDPTGGYTF. DNA of the CDR3: TGTGCCAGCAGCCCGGACCCAACTGGAGGCTACACCTTC. The full variable domain, with the rest looked up from reference TRBV7-9 and TRBJ1-2, is DTGVSQNPRHKITKRGQNVTFRCDPISEHNRLYWYRQTLGQGPEFLTYFQNEAQLEKSRLLSDRFSAERPKGSFSTLEIQRTEQGDSAMYLCASSPDPTGGYTFGSGTRLTVV.

This clonotype was counted many times. Relative to the germline gene, one junction end is altered; a read error may explain this. The J gene is TRBJ2-5, the V gene TRBV10-2; D may match TRBD1 or TRBD2 (6 bases each). CDR1 is WSHSY and CDR2 is SAAADI in the germline V gene. This CDR3 has 15 amino acids. CDR3 DNA sequence: TGTGCCAGCAGTTACACCGGGGGCCTGCAAGAGACCCAGTACTTC. Protein: CASSYTGGLQETQYF.

With respect to this clonotype: The final CDR3 position lacks the conserved phenylalanine or tryptophan, pointing to a likely read error. The chain joins TRBV29-1 to TRBJ2-5, with TRBD2 identical over 10 bases. The junction had 10 bases not matched to a gene; V was cut back by 0 bases and J by 3 bases. Germline CDR1 and CDR2: SQVTM and ANQGSEA. This CDR3 has 17 amino acids. Written as DNA, the CDR3 is TGCAGCGTTGAAGACCGCCGACTAGCGGGTAACAAAGAGACCCAGTACCTC. Protein sequence: CSVEDRRLAGNKETQYL.

V gene TRBV5-4 combines with J gene TRBJ2-1; maybe TRBD2 (7 bases). Trimming took 1 base from V and 4 from J, leaving 15 bases between them. The CDR3 consists of 16 residues. CDR1 SGHNT and CDR2 YYREEE come from the germline V gene (reference sequence). The CDR3 region is CASSLPRGAGYNEQFF. In DNA, the CDR3 is TGTGCCAGCAGCTTGCCTCGGGGGGCTGGGTACAATGAGCAGTTCTTC.

This clonotype was seen at least ten times. CDR3 coding DNA: TGTGCCAGCAGTGAAGCGCTCGAGGGGATCGGCTACGAGCAGTACTTC. Translating it yields CASSEALEGIGYEQYF. V gene TRBV6-1 combines with J gene TRBJ2-7, with D perhaps TRBD1 or TRBD2 (5 bases each). Germline-derived CDR1 and CDR2 are MNHNS and SASEGT. The CDR3 is 16 residues long. Trimming removed 0 bases at V and 3 bases at J, with 15 bases between.

This clonotype appeared many times. The chain is built from TRBV11-2 and TRBJ1-4, with TRBD1 as a possible D gene (5 bases). Germline values: CDR1 SGHAT, CDR2 FQNNGV. CDR3 length equals 16 residues. Trimming shortened V by 1 base and J by 7 bases, and 16 bases separated the two germline ends. The CDR3 here is CASSLAFWTRGEKLFF. The CDR3 DNA is TGTGCCAGCAGCTTAGCCTTTTGGACGAGGGGTGAAAAACTGTTTTTT.

The chain recombines TRBV5-1 with TRBJ2-7; 11 bases line up with TRBD2. CDR3 length equals 15 residues. With 2 bases clipped from V and 2 bases from J, the junction kept 3 bases outside the gene matches. Germline CDR1 is SGHRS and CDR2 is YFSETQ. CDR3 sequence (DNA): TGCGCCAGCAGCTTACTAGCGGGGGCCACCTACGAGCAGTACTTC. Translating gives CASSLLAGATYEQYF.

In this sample, this clonotype turned up a few times. The chain has TRBV2 and TRBJ2-2; no firm D call. CDR1 is SNHLY, CDR2 FYNNEI, per germline. V was trimmed by 3 bases and J by 4 bases, leaving 12 bases between them. The CDR3 extends over 15 amino acids. The CDR3 DNA follows: TGTGCCAGCAGTGAGTGGGCTACGGGCACCGGGGAGCTGTTTTTT. Translation gives CASSEWATGTGELFF.

At least ten counts were recorded for this clonotype. This chain joins TRBV19 and TRBJ2-1, with D possibly TRBD1 on 6 matching bases. The CDR3 has 15 residues. V shed 5 bases and J shed 6 bases, with 17 bases lying between them. Germline V gives CDR1 LNHDA, CDR2 SQIVND (reference sequence). In DNA, the CDR3 is TGTGCCAGTAGTCGACTTCCATCACAGGGCAATGAGCAGTTCTTC. The encoded protein is CASSRLPSQGNEQFF.

This clonotype occurred many times. The chain carries TRBV7-2 and TRBJ2-7; possibly TRBD1 or TRBD2 for D (6 bases each). Germline CDR1 is SGHTA and CDR2 is FQGNSA. The CDR3 spans 16 residues. With 5 bases removed from V and 4 bases from J, the gap between germline ends came to 21 bases. CDR3 bases: TGTGCCAGCAGCCCAAAAGGGGGGCAGGGAATATACGAGCAGTACTTC. This translates into CASSPKGGQGIYEQYF.

This chain links TRBV12-5 with TRBJ1-2; 8 nucleotides align to TRBD1. The CDR3 covers 19 residues. Germline CDR1 LGHNT, CDR2 FRNRAP. Unmatched junction bases numbered 21, after V lost 4 bases and J lost 5 bases. The CDR3 DNA is TGTGCTAGTGGTTCTTCGGCGGGGACAGGTCCCCGATCGTTTTATGGCTACACCTTC. This translates into CASGSSAGTGPRSFYGYTF.

This clonotype has just a few counts. CDR3 DNA: TGTGCCAGCAGCCTACCCGACATCTCCTACGAGCAGTACTTC. Translating it yields CASSLPDISYEQYF. The chain couples TRBV6-1 to TRBJ2-7; no firm D call. Germline V gene sequence: CDR1 MNHNS, CDR2 SASEGT. Trimming removed 6 bases at V and 0 bases at J, with 12 bases between. This CDR3 comprises 14 residues.

This clonotype showed up just a few times. The genes are TRBV9 and TRBJ2-2, with 8 bases lining up with TRBD2. Germline CDR1 and CDR2: SGDLS and YYNGEE. The CDR3 is 15 amino acids. V lost 0 bases and J lost 7; bases outside the gene matches: 5. In DNA, the CDR3 is TGTGCCAGCAGCGTAGACGGGAGGGAAGGCGGGGAGCTGTTTTTT. Amino acids: CASSVDGREGGELFF.

The V call is TRBV5-1, the J call TRBJ2-7; 8 positions match TRBD1. Germline V gene data show CDR1 as SGHRS and CDR2 as YFSETQ. The CDR3 spans 16 residues. Losses at the gene ends were 0 bases for V and 3 bases for J; bases not matched to a gene: 8. DNA for the CDR3: TGCGCCAGCAGCTTGGCCCCCGGACAGGGAATCTACGAGCAGTACTTC. This codes for CASSLAPGQGIYEQYF.

This clonotype showed up many times. The chain employs TRBV11-3 and TRBJ2-7, with D tentatively TRBD1 or TRBD2 (5 bases each). The germline V gene encodes CDR1 SGHNT and CDR2 YENEEA. The V gene lost 3 bases and the J gene lost 2 bases, with 11 bases spanning the gap. The CDR3 spans 14 residues. The CDR3 DNA follows: TGTGCCAGCAGCTTCGGGGACCCACCCTACGAGCAGTACTTC. Encoded protein: CASSFGDPPYEQYF.

The chain carries TRBV5-4 and TRBJ1-6, with 10 bases fitting TRBD1. CDR1 is SGHNT, CDR2 YYREEE, per germline (reference sequence). Trimming removed 4 bases from V and 0 bases from J; junction bases left unmatched: 7. The CDR3 is 18 amino acids. DNA for the CDR3: TGTGCCAGCAGCCCGAGACAGGGGGCTGCCTCCTATAATTCACCCCTCCACTTT. Its translation: CASSPRQGAASYNSPLHF.

In its sample, this clonotype was seen a few times. The chain couples TRBV6-1 to TRBJ2-3, with D possibly matching TRBD1 (5 bases). In germline, CDR1 is MNHNS, CDR2 SASEGT. V shed 7 bases and J shed 2 bases, with 10 bases lying between them. CDR3 size: 13 residues. The CDR3 loop is CASNVRVTDTQYF. In DNA, the CDR3 is TGTGCCAGCAATGTCAGGGTCACAGATACGCAGTATTTT.

This clonotype has ten or more counts. V is TRBV2 and J is TRBJ1-5; D call uncertain. V dropped 5 bases and J dropped 4 bases, with 9 bases sitting between them. The CDR3 totals 13 residues. The germline gives CDR1 SNHLY, CDR2 FYNNEI. The DNA of the CDR3 is TGTGCCAGCAGTTCTGGGAATAATCAGCCCCAGCATTTT. It translates to CASSSGNNQPQHF.

This clonotype was seen only a few times. The rearrangement links TRBV10-3 to TRBJ2-3; perhaps D is TRBD1 or TRBD2 (5 bases each). Germline V gene sequence: CDR1 ENHRY, CDR2 SYGVKD. CDR3 length equals 13 residues. V lost 8 bases to trimming and J lost 0 bases, with 9 bases between them. DNA for the CDR3: TGTGCCATCCACCGGGACAGCACAGATACGCAGTATTTT. This translates into CAIHRDSTDTQYF.

The V and J genes are TRBV4-3 and TRBJ1-2; tentatively, D is TRBD1 (6 bases). With 0 bases removed from V and 2 bases from J, the gap between germline ends came to 7 bases. Germline CDR1 is LGHNA and CDR2 is YSLEER. This CDR3 is built from 14 residues. CDR3 residues: CASSQDTGNYGYTF. The CDR3 DNA follows: TGCGCCAGCAGCCAAGATACAGGGAACTATGGCTACACCTTC.

This clonotype was seen just once. The chain joins TRBV10-3 to TRBJ2-7, with 9 bases identical to TRBD2. This CDR3 is 13 amino acids long. V lost 10 bases and J lost 3; bases outside the gene matches: 7. Germline values: CDR1 ENHRY, CDR2 SYGVKD. The CDR3 here is CATSGREGYEQYF. In nucleotides, the CDR3 is TGTGCCACCAGCGGGCGGGAGGGCTACGAGCAGTACTTC.

This clonotype has a count of ten or more. V gene TRBV28 combines with J gene TRBJ2-5, with D possibly being TRBD1 or TRBD2 (5 bases each). The ends were cut back, 3 bases at V and 2 bases at J, with 7 bases in the middle. Germline loops: CDR1 MDHEN, CDR2 SYDVKM. The CDR3 totals 13 residues. The CDR3 sequence: CASSFEGQETQYF. Here the CDR3 DNA reads TGTGCCAGCAGTTTTGAGGGGCAAGAGACCCAGTACTTC.

J is TRBJ2-3 and V is TRBV5-1; TRBD2 matches at 11 bases. The CDR3 sequence is 13 residues long. The V gene end was trimmed by 5 bases and the J gene end by 6 bases; junction bases not matched to a gene: 2. CDR1 and CDR2 from the germline V gene are SGHRS and YFSETQ. The CDR3 DNA follows: TGCGCCAGCAGAAGGACTAGCGGGGATACGCAGTATTTT. Translated: CASRRTSGDTQYF.

This clonotype was picked up many times. The V and J genes are TRBV2 and TRBJ2-5; 7 bases are shared with TRBD2. The J segment lost 2 bases and the V segment lost 4 bases, leaving 10 bases of the junction unmatched. The CDR3 contains 16 residues. Germline V CDR1 and CDR2: SNHLY, FYNNEI. CDR3 region: CASSVRLAAAQETQYF. The CDR3 DNA reads as TGTGCCAGCAGTGTCCGGCTAGCGGCAGCACAAGAGACCCAGTACTTC. Together with reference TRBV2 and TRBJ2-5, the CDR3 gives the full variable domain: EPEVTQTPSHQVTQMGQEVILRCVPISNHLYFYWYRQILGQKVEFLVSFYNNEISEKSEIFDDQFSVERPDGSNFTLKIRSTKLEDSAMYFCASSVRLAAAQETQYFGPGTRLLVL.

This clonotype occurred many times. V gene TRBV27 combines with J gene TRBJ2-7; TRBD1 is a possible D gene (5 bases). This CDR3 contains 14 residues. Trimming removed 2 bases at V and 5 bases at J, with 13 bases between. Looked up from germline, CDR1 is MNHEY and CDR2 is SMNVEV (reference sequence). The CDR3 reads CASSLRQGSNEQYF. The CDR3 DNA reads as TGTGCCAGCAGTTTACGGCAGGGCAGCAACGAGCAGTACTTC.

The chain uses TRBV5-1 and TRBJ2-7, with D perhaps TRBD1 (6 bases). This CDR3 is 14 amino acids long. The V gene's germline CDR1 is SGHRS and CDR2 YFSETQ. Trimming removed 4 bases at V and 9 bases at J, with 20 bases between. The CDR3 here is CASSQGTDIGAQYF. The CDR3 DNA is TGCGCCAGCAGCCAGGGGACCGATATCGGCGCGCAGTACTTC.

The CDR3 here is CASSLNRLHTGELFF. In DNA, the CDR3 is TGTGCCAGCAGTTTGAACAGGCTTCACACCGGGGAGCTGTTTTTT. J is TRBJ2-2 and V is TRBV28, with D perhaps matching TRBD1 (5 bases). The germline V gene encodes CDR1 MDHEN and CDR2 SYDVKM. Deletions cut 3 bases from V and 3 bases from J, with 11 bases between. The CDR3 is 15 residues long.

In nucleotides, the CDR3 is TGTGCCAGCAGTATACGACAGGCCCGGGGTGAGCAGTTCTTC. Its translation: CASSIRQARGEQFF. The chain is built from TRBV28 and TRBJ2-1; D possibly corresponds to TRBD1 (6 bases). Deletions cut 5 bases from V and 9 bases from J, with 17 bases between. This CDR3 region has 14 residues. CDR1 is MDHEN, CDR2 SYDVKM, per germline.

This clonotype appeared many times. The chain employs TRBV11-2 and TRBJ1-2; 9 positions agree with TRBD1. V dropped 5 bases and J dropped 8; count of bases not matched to a gene: 12. From germline, CDR1 is SGHAT and CDR2 FQNNGV. This CDR3 has 15 amino acids. The CDR3: CASSPGTGPSSGYTF. CDR3 nucleotide sequence: TGTGCCAGCAGCCCGGGGACAGGGCCTTCCTCGGGCTACACCTTC.

This CDR3 is CASSFSPDRRNYGYTF. The CDR3 nucleotides read TGTGCCAGCAGCTTCAGCCCCGACAGAAGGAACTATGGCTACACCTTC. This chain uses TRBV9 with TRBJ1-2; maybe TRBD1 (5 bases). Between the trimmed V and J ends, which lost 4 bases and 2 bases, there was a span of 18 bases. Germline V CDR1 and CDR2: SGDLS, YYNGEE. CDR3 length: 16 residues.